This TCR beta chain comes out of a study of blood T cell repertoires in COVID-19. Across the whole study: Resolution of symptoms, clearance, or two negative PCRs was present in recovered Cohort 3 donors.

Under the authors' procedure: Cell counts per sample came from amplifying reference gene primers. Assay: immunoSEQ multiplex PCR; the TCRdb copy retains only in-frame clones and omits some. From that table come the V and J calls and clone size; the DNA was used to work out D and trimming. Among approximately 150,000 clones listed, about 80% were seen once. The study drew participants aged about 18 to 90 years from some 23 US areas. Source material: PBMCs or T cells enriched from blood (not recorded which). The TCR comes from a woman in her sixties or seventies in a cohort exposed to, infected with or recovered from COVID-19 (not recorded which).

The CDR3 DNA reads TGTGCCAGCTCACCGGGGGGGGCCGTTGAAAAACTGTTTTTT. Amino acid sequence: CASSPGGAVEKLFF. This chain links TRBV18 with TRBJ1-4, with D possibly TRBD1 on 6 matching bases. From germline, CDR1 is KGHSH and CDR2 LQKENI. CDR3 length: 14 residues. Trimming took off 3 bases at V and 7 bases at J, with 12 bases between the two ends. The full variable domain, its missing parts supplied by reference TRBV18 and TRBJ1-4, is NAGVMQNPRHLVRRRGQEARLRCSPMKGHSHVYWYRQLPEEGLKFMVYLQKENIIDESGMPKERFSAEFPKEGPSILRIQQVVRGDSAAYFCASSPGGAVEKLFFGSGTQLSVL.